Following are 14 T cell receptor beta chains from one sample sequenced in a study of shared clonotypes between healthy human individuals. Method: immunoSEQ multiplex PCR; TCRdb's copy keeps in-frame clones and lacks some. The top ten clones hold almost 0.9% of a sample with about 1.1 million clones, approximately 80% of them seen once. Specimen: memory CD4+ T cells from PBMCs. As for subset: CD45RA-negative fraction. The receptors derive from a man aged 18 to 29 in good health. Some clones in this sample may be carry-over from other donors' samples.

As to this clone: The junction departs from the called germline gene at one end, perhaps through a read error. This sequence joins TRBV7-2 and TRBJ2-3, with 11 bases aligning to TRBD2. This CDR3 is built from 15 residues. The germline V gene encodes CDR1 SGHTA and CDR2 FQGNSA. The CDR3: CASRLAGGNTDTQYF. The DNA for the CDR3 is TGTGCCAGCAGATTAGCGGGAGGGAACACAGATACGCAGTATTTT.

The chain employs TRBV9 and TRBJ1-2; D is ambiguous. CDR1 is SGDLS and CDR2 is YYNGEE in the germline V gene. The CDR3 extends over 14 amino acids. Trimming took off 2 bases at V and 4 bases at J, with 12 bases between the two ends. The CDR3 is CASSVDLNFYGYTF. The DNA for the CDR3 is TGTGCCAGCAGCGTCGACCTCAACTTCTATGGCTACACCTTC.

This chain uses TRBV15 with TRBJ2-7; 7 bases match TRBD2. The germline CDR1 and CDR2 sequences are LNHNV and YYDKDF (reference sequence). The ends lost 0 bases at V and 7 bases at J; junction bases unmatched: 12. The CDR3 has 16 amino acids. DNA for the CDR3: TGTGCCACCAGCAGAGATACCGGGAGGCACCGAGGGGAGCAGTACTTC. Encoded protein: CATSRDTGRHRGEQYF.

Only one count was recorded for this clone. This sequence joins TRBV7-9 and TRBJ1-6; 7 nucleotides agree with TRBD1. V gave up 5 bases and J gave up 7 bases; unmatched junction bases: 14. The CDR3 is made up of 17 amino acids. The germline V gene encodes CDR1 SEHNR and CDR2 FQNEAQ (reference sequence). CDR3 region: CASSRPRTGARNSPLHF. The CDR3, as DNA: TGTGCCAGCAGCAGGCCCCGAACAGGGGCCCGAAATTCACCCCTCCACTTT.

CDR3 nucleotides: TGTGCCAGCAGCTTAATCTCAGGGGGCTGGAATGAGCAGTTCTTC. The encoded protein is CASSLISGGWNEQFF. The genes are TRBV7-3 and TRBJ2-1; 8 nucleotides line up with TRBD1. Germline V gene sequence: CDR1 SGHTA, CDR2 FQGTGA. The CDR3 spans 15 residues. With 1 base clipped from V and 7 bases from J, the junction kept 6 bases outside the gene matches.

This clone is a singleton in its sample. The rearrangement links TRBV7-8 to TRBJ2-5; TRBD1 is a possible D gene (6 bases). V gave up 2 bases and J gave up 1 base, with 11 bases separating them. The CDR3 is 15 residues long. Germline V gene lookup returns CDR1 SGHVS and CDR2 FQNEAQ. CDR3 nucleotides: TGTGCCAGCAGCTTATCGCGGACAGTCCAAGAGACCCAGTACTTC. Translation gives CASSLSRTVQETQYF.

The chain combines TRBV4-1 with TRBJ2-7; the D is unclear. The CDR3 is made up of 16 amino acids. Germline V lookup: CDR1 MGHRA, CDR2 YSYEKL. V was trimmed by 1 base and J by 2 bases, leaving 15 bases between them. This chain's CDR3 is CASSQGVERFTYEQYF. The CDR3 DNA follows: TGCGCCAGCAGCCAAGGGGTCGAGCGTTTTACCTACGAGCAGTACTTC.

The rearrangement links TRBV18 to TRBJ2-1; D is possibly TRBD1 or TRBD2 (5 bases each). V lost 3 bases and J 6 bases, leaving 12 bases between the germline ends. The CDR3 extends over 14 amino acids. Germline CDR1 reads KGHSH; CDR2 reads LQKENI. CDR3 residues: CASSPLGPGNEQFF. The CDR3 bases are TGTGCCAGCTCACCTCTGGGACCCGGCAATGAGCAGTTCTTC.

The V and J genes are TRBV5-1 and TRBJ1-3; TRBD1 matches at 7 bases. V dropped 1 base and J dropped 4; count of bases not matched to a gene: 2. Germline CDR1 and CDR2: SGHRS and YFSETQ. The CDR3 length is 14 residues. For the CDR3, the DNA is TGCGCCAGCAGCTTGTCGACAGGGGGAAACACCATATATTTT. Translating gives CASSLSTGGNTIYF.

This clone occurred once. The rearrangement uses TRBV5-6 and TRBJ2-3; TRBD2 aligns across 8 bases. The CDR3 consists of 15 residues. V lost 4 bases to trimming and J lost 4 bases; unmatched junction nucleotides: 8. CDR1 SGHDT and CDR2 YYEEEE come from the germline V gene. The CDR3 region is CASSPSGRGSDTQYF. CDR3 in DNA: TGTGCCAGCAGCCCGAGCGGGAGAGGGTCAGATACGCAGTATTTT.

The rearrangement uses TRBV5-1 and TRBJ2-7, with D hard to call. The CDR3 runs to 15 residues. The ends were cut back, 0 bases at V and 2 bases at J, with 12 bases in the middle. The germline V gene encodes CDR1 SGHRS and CDR2 YFSETQ. CDR3 sequence (DNA): TGCGCCAGCAGCTTGGATGGGCCCCCCACCTACGAGCAGTACTTC. This codes for CASSLDGPPTYEQYF.

This clone showed up just once. The chain combines TRBV5-1 with TRBJ2-7; possible D gene TRBD1, 6 bases. Germline CDR1 SGHRS, CDR2 YFSETQ. The CDR3 runs to 13 residues. Trimming took 5 bases from V and 5 from J, leaving 14 bases between them. CDR3 sequence reads: CASSYRVFDEQYF. In DNA, the CDR3 is TGCGCCAGCAGTTACAGGGTGTTCGACGAGCAGTACTTC.

This clone is a singleton in its sample. In nucleotides, the CDR3 is TGCGCCAGCAGCTTGCCCCACACCTCCGGGACAGTTAACACTGAAGCTTTCTTT. It yields the protein CASSLPHTSGTVNTEAFF. The J gene is TRBJ1-1, the V gene TRBV5-1; 7 bases are a match to TRBD1. The V and J ends lost 1 base and 2 bases, in that order; junction bases with no gene match: 14. The germline V gene encodes CDR1 SGHRS and CDR2 YFSETQ. This CDR3 is built from 18 residues.

The chain is built from TRBV7-6 and TRBJ2-7; D may be TRBD1 (6 bases). V was shortened by 1 base and J by 2 bases, with 9 bases between the two germline ends. CDR3 length: 14 amino acids. Per germline, CDR1 SGHVS and CDR2 FNYEAQ. The CDR3 region is CASSLETGPYEQYF. The CDR3 nucleotides are TGTGCCAGCAGCTTAGAAACAGGGCCCTACGAGCAGTACTTC.